This T cell receptor (beta chain) emerged from a study of shared clonotypes between healthy human individuals. Study conclusions and caveats: In the sorted subsets, rarefaction showed sequencing was incomplete despite large depth.

Only in-frame clones appear in the TCRdb table, and some are missing; sequencing was by immunoSEQ multiplex PCR. Of 2 million to 3 million clones listed, approximately 93% were seen once; the top ten hold 0.36%. Notes on this clone: The antigen is undetermined.

The donors were adults (healthy and HIV-negative) with no recent acute infections or vaccinations. This CDR3 contains 14 residues. J was trimmed by 4 bases and V by 6 bases; bases with no gene match: 6. CDR1 is MDHEN, CDR2 SYDVKM, per germline. Sequencing was performed on naive CD4+ T cells from PBMCs. Noted subset: CD45RA+ positively selected. The origin of this receptor is a man between 18 and 35 years old in good health. Some clones in this sample may be carry-over from other donors' samples. The V and J genes are TRBV28 and TRBJ1-2, with 9 bases lining up with TRBD1. The CDR3 spells CASSWTGAVYGYTF. The CDR3 coding sequence is TGTGCCAGCAGCTGGACAGGGGCCGTCTATGGCTACACCTTC.